This T cell receptor (beta chain) was documented in a study of T cell responses to AZD1222 COVID-19 vaccine. Study summary: Pooling of second doses given at about 4 or about 12 weeks was done. General study findings and limits: The sample set comprised mostly white British donors with more females, and clonal diversity was possibly underestimated. Unmutated variant regions are reportedly the target of nearly half of TCRs that are spike-specific.

A note on this clone: Antigen specificity is unknown.

Germline CDR1 reads SGHTA; CDR2 reads FQGNSA. V was clipped by 7 bases and J by 5 bases; unmatched bases: 8. The CDR3 runs 15 residues. Clones were sequenced by immunoSEQ multiplex PCR, and TCRdb holds only the in-frame ones, with some missing. The table lists roughly 100,000 clones, roughly 84% of them singletons. The material sequenced was peripheral blood, taken on day 0 of AZD1222 vaccination. V usage is TRBV7-2 and J usage is TRBJ2-2; 9 bases map to TRBD1. The sequence came from an adult in good health. The CDR3 spells CASTSGTGWTGELFF. The CDR3 DNA follows: TGTGCCAGCACCTCGGGGACAGGGTGGACCGGGGAGCTGTTTTTT.